Here is one T cell receptor beta chain with its context. Its target is unknown. These data belong to a study of lymphopenia after photon versus proton radiotherapy. Study findings and constraints: Proton therapy kept repertoires fairly stable, unlike photons, which gained effector/memory cells. After the lymphocyte nadir, photon-treated repertoires showed oligoclonal expansion, especially of CD8+ Temra cells. Only patients who died were analyzed for survival; proton advantage is unproven.

V lost 4 bases, J lost 0 bases, and 16 bases lay in between. The CDR3 loop spans 16 amino acids. Germline V gives CDR1 SGHNT, CDR2 YYREEE (reference sequence). Libraries were prepared by immunoSEQ multiplex PCR; TCRdb keeps only in-frame clonotypes and omits some of them. Counted here are approximately 17,000 clones, around nine tenths occurring once; the ten biggest clones make up roughly 6.1%. The chain combines TRBV5-4 with TRBJ1-2, with D possibly TRBD1 on 5 matching bases. Sequenced here: peripheral blood, sampled from a patient treated with photon-based radiotherapy. The receptor's source is a man aged 55 to 70 with pancreatic cancer. The CDR3 loop is CASSPTGTQANYGYTF. In DNA form, the CDR3 reads TGTGCCAGCAGCCCCACCGGGACCCAAGCTAACTATGGCTACACCTTC.